The clone carrying this T cell receptor beta chain has a count of ten or more. Individual TCR cDNA molecules each bore their own unique molecular identifier. TCRdb recomputed calls from the 5' RACE reads with MiXCR, one row per CDR3 protein. The sample lists 15,000 to 20,000 distinct CDR3 sequences, 5% to 6.5% occurring once. The data are from a study of spatial heterogeneity in lung cancer. V gave up 3 bases and J gave up 4 bases; unmatched junction bases: 9. The CDR3 has 17 residues. Per the germline V gene, CDR1 is MGHRA and CDR2 is YSYEKL. Time point reported: blood at routine non-recurrence follow-up after resection. Whole RNA from tumor, nontumor lung or frozen PBMC was sequenced unsorted.

The chain recombines TRBV4-1 with TRBJ1-2, with 12 positions matching TRBD1. Sequences were derived from PBMCs, sampled at follow-up. This sequence was found in a male donor with early-stage non-small cell lung cancer. The CDR3 is CASSHPVGTGGGYGYTF. CDR3 DNA sequence: TGCGCCAGCAGCCATCCCGTAGGGACAGGGGGCGGCTATGGCTACACCTTC.